This record covers a single T cell receptor beta chain. CDR1 SGHRS and CDR2 YFSETQ come from the germline V gene. V gave up 7 bases and J gave up 0 bases, with 7 bases separating them. There are 13 residues in the CDR3. The sample originates from a study of T cell changes during pregnancy in multiple sclerosis. Data came from immunoSEQ multiplex PCR; TCRdb stores just in-frame clones and leaves some out. Of some 45,000 clones listed, more than 85% are singletons. The specimen comprised CD8+ T cells from peripheral blood mononuclear cells, sampled in the first trimester of pregnancy. This chain connects TRBV5-1 to TRBJ1-4; possibly TRBD1 for D (6 bases). The TCR originated in a female donor with multiple sclerosis, enrolled in a pregnancy study. The CDR3 region is CASRTATNEKLFF. CDR3 coding DNA: TGCGCCAGCCGGACAGCAACTAATGAAAAACTGTTTTTT.